The T cell receptor (beta chain) described here comes from a study of blood T cells in healthy people across ages. Study findings and constraints: Donor CMV infection status was unknown, possibly confounding age-related changes in expanded clonotypes.

Combining a sample-barcoded 5' primer with a J-beta primer mix, a second PCR ran for about 6 to 11 cycles. Each cDNA molecule received a tag from a template-switch adaptor that had 12 random nucleotides. Sequencing recovered at least 2.5 million CDR3-containing paired-end reads from each sample. Via MiXCR, TCRdb re-called the 5' RACE reads, giving one row per CDR3 protein. The data hold some 780,000 distinct CDR3 sequences, with 45% to 70% observed a single time. The sample holds many counts of this clonotype. Antigen specificity is unknown. Germline assignment: CDR1 ENHRY and CDR2 SYGVKD. V gave up 10 bases and J gave up 1 base, with 11 bases separating them. The length of the CDR3 is 14 residues.

The rearrangement links TRBV10-3 to TRBJ2-6, with D possibly TRBD2 on 5 matching bases. The sequence came from a man aged 35-49 years in good health. The sample taken for sequencing was blood. CDR3 in amino acids: CATLRVSGANVLTF. CDR3 coding DNA: TGTGCCACCCTGCGGGTATCTGGGGCCAACGTCCTGACTTTC.